A selection of T cell receptor beta chains follows, all from one sample in a study of post-analysis software for immune sequencing data. Via MiXCR, TCRdb re-called the PCR reads, giving one row per CDR3 protein. The repertoire consists of some 260,000 distinct CDR3 sequences, with 36% occurring once and the leading ten covering under 5.5%. Material: blood. Every receptor here comes from a girl aged 10 to 17 with multiple sclerosis. The CDR3 runs from the conserved cysteine through the conserved F or W. D genes are given only for firm matches. Rows give clone size only sometimes, using once, few, many, or a class for an expanded clone.

cdr3_length: 15; v_call: TRBV7-6; clone_size: many; d_call: -; j_call: TRBJ2-5; cdr3_aa: CASSLAGPLRETQYF; cdr3_nt: TGTGCCAGCAGCTTAGCGGGCCCTTTGCGGGAGACCCAGTACTTC
cdr3_length: 16; v_call: TRBV7-2; clone_size: many; d_call: TRBD2; j_call: TRBJ2-3; cdr3_aa: CASSRLAGPPPDTQYF; cdr3_nt: TGTGCCAGCAGCCGACTAGCGGGACCTCCCCCAGATACGCAGTATTTT
cdr3_length: 13; v_call: TRBV7-8; clone_size: many; d_call: -; j_call: TRBJ2-5; cdr3_aa: CASSFGPGETQYF; cdr3_nt: TGTGCCAGCAGCTTCGGACCCGGAGAGACCCAGTACTTC
cdr3_length: 18; v_call: TRBV7-2; clone_size: few; d_call: -; j_call: TRBJ2-2; cdr3_aa: CASSLSRWQAEGTGELFF; cdr3_nt: TGTGCCAGCAGCCTGTCCCGTTGGCAGGCCGAAGGCACCGGGGAGCTGTTTTTT
cdr3_length: 11; v_call: TRBV20-1; clone_size: -; d_call: -; j_call: TRBJ2-5; cdr3_aa: CSAREEETQYF; cdr3_nt: TGCAGTGCTAGAGAGGAGGAGACCCAGTACTTC
cdr3_length: 12; v_call: TRBV10-3; clone_size: many; d_call: -; j_call: TRBJ2-1; cdr3_aa: CAIRGGDNEQFF; cdr3_nt: TGTGCCATCAGGGGCGGGGACAATGAGCAGTTCTTC
cdr3_length: 17; v_call: TRBV7-9; clone_size: -; d_call: TRBD2; j_call: TRBJ2-5; cdr3_aa: CASSLLAGGPKNNERYF; cdr3_nt: TGTGCCAGCAGCTTGCTAGCGGGGGGGCCTAAAAACAATGAGCGGTACTTC
cdr3_length: 16; v_call: TRBV5-1; clone_size: few; d_call: -; j_call: TRBJ1-5; cdr3_aa: CASSLTPDGSNQPQHF; cdr3_nt: TGCGCCAGCAGCTTGACCCCGGACGGTAGCAATCAGCCCCAGCATTTT
cdr3_length: 19; v_call: TRBV20-1; clone_size: -; d_call: TRBD2; j_call: TRBJ2-3; cdr3_aa: CSARSFPGFSGRGLGTQYF; cdr3_nt: TGCAGTGCTAGATCGTTCCCCGGTTTTAGCGGGAGGGGTTTAGGTACGCAGTATTTT
cdr3_length: 14; v_call: TRBV6-6; clone_size: few; d_call: -; j_call: TRBJ1-2; cdr3_aa: CAAGGESVNYGYTF; cdr3_nt: TGTGCGGCGGGGGGAGAAAGTGTTAACTATGGCTACACCTTC
cdr3_length: 14; v_call: TRBV20-1; clone_size: many; d_call: -; j_call: TRBJ1-2; cdr3_aa: CSASTDGANYGYTF; cdr3_nt: TGCAGTGCTAGTACGGACGGAGCTAACTATGGCTACACCTTC
cdr3_length: 14; v_call: TRBV18; clone_size: once; d_call: -; j_call: TRBJ1-6; cdr3_aa: CASSPQGMDSPLHF; cdr3_nt: TGTGCCAGCTCACCACAGGGCATGGATTCACCCCTCCACTTT
cdr3_length: 12; v_call: TRBV12-3/TRBV12-4; clone_size: many; d_call: -; j_call: TRBJ1-2; cdr3_aa: CASSSGNYGYTF; cdr3_nt: TGTGCCAGCAGTTCGGGTAACTATGGCTACACCTTC
cdr3_length: 16; v_call: TRBV6-6; clone_size: few; d_call: -; j_call: TRBJ2-7; cdr3_aa: CASSYSNRYKSYEQYF; cdr3_nt: TGTGCCAGCAGTTACTCGAACAGGTATAAGTCCTACGAGCAGTACTTC
cdr3_length: 18; v_call: TRBV6-2/TRBV6-3; clone_size: many; d_call: -; j_call: TRBJ2-6; cdr3_aa: CASSPKVGRLSGANVLTF; cdr3_nt: TGTGCCAGCAGCCCTAAGGTCGGACGCCTCTCTGGGGCCAACGTCCTGACTTTC
cdr3_length: 14; v_call: TRBV6-1; clone_size: -; d_call: -; j_call: TRBJ1-3; cdr3_aa: CASSGRQRGNTIYF; cdr3_nt: TGTGCCAGCAGTGGAAGACAGCGAGGAAACACCATATATTTT
cdr3_length: 17; v_call: TRBV12-5; clone_size: few; d_call: -; j_call: TRBJ1-5; cdr3_aa: CASGLVSLAASNQPQHF; cdr3_nt: TGTGCTAGTGGTTTGGTATCTTTGGCAGCCAGCAATCAGCCCCAGCATTTT
cdr3_length: 13; v_call: TRBV10-3; clone_size: -; d_call: -; j_call: TRBJ2-2; cdr3_aa: CAIKDGNTGELFF; cdr3_nt: TGTGCCATCAAAGACGGAAACACCGGGGAGCTGTTTTTT
cdr3_length: 15; v_call: TRBV7-2; clone_size: many; d_call: -; j_call: TRBJ2-3; cdr3_aa: CASSLEASGTDTQYF; cdr3_nt: TGTGCCAGCAGCTTAGAGGCTAGCGGCACAGATACGCAGTATTTT
cdr3_length: 12; v_call: TRBV30; clone_size: -; d_call: -; j_call: TRBJ1-2; cdr3_aa: CAWSVGGGGYTF; cdr3_nt: TGTGCCTGGAGTGTAGGGGGGGGTGGCTACACCTTC
cdr3_length: 17; v_call: TRBV29-1; clone_size: many; d_call: TRBD2; j_call: TRBJ2-1; cdr3_aa: CSSRGVLASQAYNEQFF; cdr3_nt: TGCAGCTCCCGGGGGGTACTAGCGTCCCAAGCCTACAATGAGCAGTTCTTC
cdr3_length: 12; v_call: TRBV10-2; clone_size: many; d_call: TRBD1; j_call: TRBJ1-2; cdr3_aa: CASSRDSGGYTF; cdr3_nt: TGCGCCAGCAGCCGGGACAGTGGTGGCTACACCTTC
cdr3_length: 15; v_call: TRBV5-1; clone_size: many; d_call: TRBD1; j_call: TRBJ2-1; cdr3_aa: CASSFRDRGYNEQFF; cdr3_nt: TGCGCCAGCAGCTTCCGGGACAGGGGTTACAATGAGCAGTTCTTC
cdr3_length: 12; v_call: TRBV20-1; clone_size: few; d_call: -; j_call: TRBJ1-3; cdr3_aa: CSAHDSGNTIYF; cdr3_nt: TGCAGTGCTCATGACTCTGGAAACACCATATATTTT
cdr3_length: 12; v_call: TRBV5-1; clone_size: -; d_call: -; j_call: TRBJ2-1; cdr3_aa: CASGGHPQEQFF; cdr3_nt: TGCGCCAGCGGCGGCCACCCCCAAGAGCAGTTCTTC
cdr3_length: 17; v_call: TRBV19; clone_size: few; d_call: -; j_call: TRBJ2-2; cdr3_aa: CASSIDREYVNTGELFF; cdr3_nt: TGTGCCAGTAGTATAGACAGGGAGTATGTTAACACCGGGGAGCTGTTTTTT
cdr3_length: 14; v_call: TRBV28; clone_size: many; d_call: TRBD1; j_call: TRBJ2-5; cdr3_aa: CASSLRGRTETQYF; cdr3_nt: TGTGCCAGCAGCCTCAGGGGGCGCACAGAGACCCAGTACTTC
cdr3_length: 15; v_call: TRBV20-1; clone_size: few; d_call: -; j_call: TRBJ2-1; cdr3_aa: CSAKPKGDDRNEQFF; cdr3_nt: TGCAGTGCTAAGCCCAAGGGGGACGATCGCAATGAGCAGTTCTTC
cdr3_length: 18; v_call: TRBV28; clone_size: many; d_call: -; j_call: TRBJ2-3; cdr3_aa: CASSLPSTGKGSWDTQYF; cdr3_nt: TGTGCCAGCAGTCTTCCCTCCACAGGGAAAGGATCTTGGGATACGCAGTATTTT
cdr3_length: 13; v_call: TRBV11-2; clone_size: many; d_call: -; j_call: TRBJ2-7; cdr3_aa: CASSFDRFYEQYF; cdr3_nt: TGTGCCAGCAGCTTCGACCGATTTTACGAGCAGTACTTC
cdr3_length: 12; v_call: TRBV6-6; clone_size: -; d_call: -; j_call: TRBJ1-1; cdr3_aa: CASKKVDTEAFF; cdr3_nt: TGTGCCAGCAAAAAGGTGGACACTGAAGCTTTCTTT
cdr3_length: 12; v_call: TRBV20-1; clone_size: once; d_call: -; j_call: TRBJ1-5; cdr3_aa: CSGAGSNQPQHF; cdr3_nt: TGCAGTGGCGCAGGGAGCAATCAGCCCCAGCATTTT
cdr3_length: 14; v_call: TRBV5-1; clone_size: few; d_call: TRBD1; j_call: TRBJ1-1; cdr3_aa: CASSLGDRSSEAFF; cdr3_nt: TGCGCCAGCAGCTTGGGGGACAGATCCTCTGAAGCTTTCTTT
cdr3_length: 15; v_call: TRBV28; clone_size: -; d_call: -; j_call: TRBJ2-5; cdr3_aa: CASSPPPGLSETQYF; cdr3_nt: TGTGCCAGCAGTCCACCCCCGGGCTTAAGCGAGACCCAGTACTTC
cdr3_length: 16; v_call: TRBV29-1; clone_size: -; d_call: -; j_call: TRBJ2-7; cdr3_aa: CSSEVPSVSSYNEQYF; cdr3_nt: TGCAGCTCCGAGGTCCCTAGCGTTAGCTCCTACAATGAGCAGTACTTC
cdr3_length: 11; v_call: TRBV5-1; clone_size: many; d_call: -; j_call: TRBJ2-1; cdr3_aa: CASSSLDEQFF; cdr3_nt: TGCGCCAGCAGCTCCCTGGATGAGCAGTTCTTC
cdr3_length: 10; v_call: TRBV20-1; clone_size: few; d_call: -; j_call: TRBJ2-1; cdr3_aa: CSYGVNEQFF; cdr3_nt: TGCAGTTACGGCGTCAATGAGCAGTTCTTC
cdr3_length: 14; v_call: TRBV7-2; clone_size: -; d_call: -; j_call: TRBJ2-1; cdr3_aa: CASSASRAGNEQFF; cdr3_nt: TGTGCCAGCAGCGCCAGTAGGGCTGGGAATGAGCAGTTCTTC
cdr3_length: 15; v_call: TRBV12-5; clone_size: many; d_call: -; j_call: TRBJ2-3; cdr3_aa: CASGLSVTATDTQYF; cdr3_nt: TGTGCTAGTGGTTTGTCGGTCACTGCCACAGATACGCAGTATTTT
cdr3_length: 15; v_call: TRBV5-1; clone_size: many; d_call: -; j_call: TRBJ2-1; cdr3_aa: CASSSDGGGWNEQFF; cdr3_nt: TGCGCCAGCAGCTCGGATGGGGGAGGATGGAATGAGCAGTTCTTC
cdr3_length: 17; v_call: TRBV15; clone_size: -; d_call: -; j_call: TRBJ2-7; cdr3_aa: CATSRLRSTGYSYEQYF; cdr3_nt: TGTGCCACCAGCAGGTTAAGATCTACAGGATACTCCTACGAGCAGTACTTC
cdr3_length: 19; v_call: TRBV5-5; clone_size: -; d_call: TRBD1; j_call: TRBJ1-2; cdr3_aa: CASSLEYSGTGPGYYGYTF; cdr3_nt: TGTGCCAGCAGCTTGGAGTACTCCGGGACAGGCCCCGGATACTATGGCTACACCTTC
cdr3_length: 14; v_call: TRBV7-2; clone_size: few; d_call: -; j_call: TRBJ1-1; cdr3_aa: CASSLGASRSEAFF; cdr3_nt: TGTGCCAGCAGCTTAGGCGCGTCTAGGTCTGAAGCTTTCTTT
cdr3_length: 19; v_call: TRBV7-3; clone_size: many; d_call: -; j_call: TRBJ2-6; cdr3_aa: CASSSVPPGAGSGANVLTF; cdr3_nt: TGTGCCAGCAGCTCGGTCCCCCCAGGGGCCGGCTCTGGGGCCAACGTCCTGACTTTC
cdr3_length: 14; v_call: TRBV7-9; clone_size: -; d_call: -; j_call: TRBJ1-2; cdr3_aa: CASSSRVYERGYTF; cdr3_nt: TGTGCCAGCAGCTCACGGGTCTATGAGCGTGGCTACACCTTC
cdr3_length: 14; v_call: TRBV12-3/TRBV12-4; clone_size: many; d_call: TRBD1; j_call: TRBJ1-2; cdr3_aa: CASSRRTGGYGYTF; cdr3_nt: TGTGCCAGCAGTCGACGGACAGGGGGCTATGGCTACACCTTC